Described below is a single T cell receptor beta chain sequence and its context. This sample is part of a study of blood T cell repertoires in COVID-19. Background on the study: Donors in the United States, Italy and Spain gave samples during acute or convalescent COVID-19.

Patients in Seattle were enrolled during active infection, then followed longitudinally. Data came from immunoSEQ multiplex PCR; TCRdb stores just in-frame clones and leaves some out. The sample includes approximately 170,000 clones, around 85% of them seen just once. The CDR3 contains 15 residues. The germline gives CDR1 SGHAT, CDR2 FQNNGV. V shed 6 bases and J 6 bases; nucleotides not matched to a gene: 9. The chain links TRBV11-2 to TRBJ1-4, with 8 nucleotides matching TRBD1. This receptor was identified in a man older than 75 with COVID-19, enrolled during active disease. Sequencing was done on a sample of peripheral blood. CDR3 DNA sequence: TGTGCCAGCAGTCTCCTAGCCAGGGGGCATGAAAAACTGTTTTTT. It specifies CASSLLARGHEKLFF.